A single sample gave rise to the 13 T cell receptor beta chains below, sequenced in a study of prognosis after radiotherapy for stage I lung cancer. Genomic DNA was the source, and TCR beta CDR3 was amplified from it by two-round multiplex PCR. Primers (each specific to one TRBV or TRBJ gene) were used in first-round PCR. Using its own MiXCR run on the multiplex PCR reads, TCRdb lists one record per CDR3 protein. The repertoire holds approximately 28,000 distinct CDR3 sequences, around 43% seen once, with less than 40% in the top ten. Here the sequenced sample was PBMCs, taken before or after stereotactic body radiation therapy (not recorded which). The receptors stem from a donor at least 50 years old with non-small cell lung cancer.

The rearrangement uses TRBV2 and TRBJ1-1; no clear D. The CDR3 has 14 residues. V dropped 1 base and J dropped 1 base, with 7 bases sitting between them. Germline CDR1 reads SNHLY; CDR2 reads FYNNEI. The CDR3 protein is CASSEGERNTEAFF. CDR3 DNA sequence: TGTGCCAGCAGTGAAGGTGAACGGAACACTGAAGCTTTCTTT. The full variable domain, with the rest looked up from reference TRBV2 and TRBJ1-1, is EPEVTQTPSHQVTQMGQEVILRCVPISNHLYFYWYRQILGQKVEFLVSFYNNEISEKSEIFDDQFSVERPDGSNFTLKIRSTKLEDSAMYFCASSEGERNTEAFFGQGTRLTVV.

This clonotype was found many times. The rearrangement joins TRBV6-5 to TRBJ2-7; D gene unclear. Trimming cost V 3 bases and J 1 base, with 10 bases left between them. Germline lookup yields CDR1 MNHEY and CDR2 SVGAGI. The CDR3 is made up of 14 amino acids. CDR3 in amino acids: CASSYPPMSYEQYF. For the CDR3, the DNA is TGTGCCAGCAGTTATCCCCCGATGTCCTACGAGCAGTACTTC.

A word on this clonotype: Possible read error: a much larger clone is one base away. This chain connects TRBV6-2 or TRBV6-3 to TRBJ2-5; D not resolved. The CDR3 spans 14 residues. The germline V gene has CDR1 MNHEY and CDR2 SVGEGT. CDR3 in DNA: TGTGCCAGCAGTTACCGGGTCTCCCAAGAGACCCATTACTTC. Translating it yields CASSYRVSQETHYF.

This clonotype is medium-sized. This chain joins TRBV19 and TRBJ2-5; TRBD2 is a possible D gene (5 bases). Germline V CDR1 and CDR2: LNHDA, SQIVND (reference sequence). The V gene lost 5 bases and the J gene lost 1 base, with 11 bases spanning the gap. This CDR3 has 14 residues. Here the CDR3 DNA reads TGTGCCAGTAGTGCGGACTTCGGCCAAGAGACCCAGTACTTC. As protein: CASSADFGQETQYF.

Of note for this clonotype: At one of its ends the junction is not consistent with the germline gene, which may arise from a read error. The CDR3 region has the DNA TGTGTCAGTATCACCGGGACTAGCAGGACCTCGTTCTTC. This codes for CVSITGTSRTSFF. The chain combines TRBV19 with TRBJ2-1, with 9 bases fitting TRBD2. The CDR3 runs to 13 residues. Germline lookup yields CDR1 LNHDA and CDR2 SQIVND (reference sequence).

A remark on this clonotype: One base separates it from a far larger clone, so it is likely a read error. The chain links TRBV6-8 to TRBJ2-7; 7 bases are a match to TRBD2. This CDR3 has 14 residues. Germline assignment: CDR1 MNHGY and CDR2 SAAAGT. In DNA, the CDR3 is TGTGACAGCAGTTACCCCGCCCGGACTAGCGAGCAGTACTTC. Translating it yields CDSSYPARTSEQYF.

This chain connects TRBV5-1 to TRBJ2-1; the match to TRBD2 covers 7 bases. The CDR3 has 15 residues. In germline, CDR1 is SGHRS, CDR2 YFSETQ. With V trimmed by 4 bases and J by 6 bases, 10 bases remained unmatched. The DNA of the CDR3 is TGCGCCAGCAGCCTCAGCGGGACTGCTATCAATGAGCAGTTCTTC. Residues: CASSLSGTAINEQFF.

This rearrangement joins TRBV20-1 to TRBJ2-1; the match to TRBD1 covers 7 bases. V trimming: 3 bases; J trimming: 5 bases; junction bases outside the gene matches: 10. The CDR3 spans 15 residues. The germline V gene encodes CDR1 DFQATT and CDR2 SNEGSKA (reference sequence). The CDR3 DNA is TGCAGTGCTAGTAGTACCGGGACAGTGGACAATGAGCAGTTCTTC. The encoded protein is CSASSTGTVDNEQFF.

This chain uses TRBV15 with TRBJ2-2; TRBD1 matches at 8 bases. The V segment lost 3 bases and the J segment 5 bases; nucleotides outside the gene matches: 5. The CDR3 is 15 amino acids. CDR1 LNHNV and CDR2 YYDKDF come from the germline V gene (reference sequence). CDR3 amino acids: CATSSNRGRTGELFF. CDR3 in DNA: TGTGCCACCAGCAGTAACAGGGGGAGAACCGGGGAGCTGTTTTTT.

This chain's CDR3 is CAISESWTVNTEAFF. Written as DNA, the CDR3 is TGTGCCATCAGTGAGTCATGGACAGTGAACACTGAAGCTTTCTTT. This chain links TRBV10-3 with TRBJ1-1; D possibly corresponds to TRBD1 (6 bases). The CDR3 loop spans 15 amino acids. Germline V gene data show CDR1 as ENHRY and CDR2 as SYGVKD. V lost 0 bases and J lost 0, with 8 bases in between.

This clonotype came up many times. The chain uses TRBV5-1 and TRBJ2-2; 7 bases are a match to TRBD2. The CDR3 totals 18 residues. Trimming at V came to 3 bases and at J to 4 bases, leaving 15 bases not matched to a gene. CDR1 and CDR2 (germline): SGHRS, YFSETQ. The CDR3 region has the DNA TGCGCCAGCAGCTCGACGAACTCGACTAGGGAGGGCACCGGGGAGCTGTTTTTT. Translation gives CASSSTNSTREGTGELFF.

In the case of this clonotype: The junction and the germline gene differ at one end; a read error may be behind it. The chain has TRBV12-3 or TRBV12-4 and TRBJ1-5, with D unclear. The CDR3 is 13 amino acids. The DNA of the CDR3 is TGTGCCAGCAGTTTAGTAATGAATCATCCCCAGCATTTT. This encodes CASSLVMNHPQHF.

Many counts were recorded for this clonotype. This CDR3 reads CSARSSDRAVYEQYF. CDR3 in DNA: TGCAGTGCTAGATCTTCCGACAGGGCCGTTTACGAGCAGTACTTC. The chain has TRBV20-1 and TRBJ2-7, with 7 positions matching TRBD1. Trimming removed 2 bases from V and 4 bases from J; junction bases left unmatched: 11. Germline values: CDR1 DFQATT, CDR2 SNEGSKA (reference sequence). The CDR3 is made up of 15 amino acids.